These 32 T cell receptor beta chains were sequenced from one sample in a study of somatic mutations in cytotoxic T cells in rheumatoid arthritis. Generated by immunoSEQ multiplex PCR, the TCRdb table keeps only in-frame clones and is missing some. The table has over 15,000 clones, approximately 87% seen once. The specimen was CD8+ T cells sorted from blood. These receptors were taken from a man between 35 and 55 years old in good health.

V is TRBV7-9 and J is TRBJ2-1; D not certain. The CDR3 consists of 12 residues. V lost 2 bases and J lost 10, with 9 bases in between. Germline lookup yields CDR1 SEHNR and CDR2 FQNEAQ (reference sequence). The CDR3 here is CASSLPKKEQFF. CDR3 nucleotides: TGTGCCAGCAGCTTACCTAAGAAAGAGCAGTTCTTC. Supplemented by reference TRBV7-9 and TRBJ2-1, the full variable domain reads DTGVSQNPRHKITKRGQNVTFRCDPISEHNRLYWYRQTLGQGPEFLTYFQNEAQLEKSRLLSDRFSAERPKGSFSTLEIQRTEQGDSAMYLCASSLPKKEQFFGPGTRLTVL.

The rearrangement joins TRBV19 to TRBJ2-7; 9 bases fit TRBD2. CDR3 length: 12 residues. From germline, CDR1 is LNHDA and CDR2 SQIVND (reference sequence). V was pared by 7 bases and J by 7 bases, with 5 bases of the junction left unmatched. CDR3 protein: CASINLAGEQYF. For the CDR3, the DNA is TGTGCCAGTATCAATCTAGCGGGAGAGCAGTACTTC.

V gene TRBV5-1 combines with J gene TRBJ2-1; the match to TRBD2 covers 15 bases. V trimming: 0 bases; J trimming: 7 bases; junction bases outside the gene matches: 14. The CDR3 extends over 20 amino acids. CDR1 is SGHRS and CDR2 is YFSETQ in the germline V gene. The CDR3 DNA is TGCGCCAGCAGCTTGGCCGGGACTAGCGGGAGGAGTAGGGGGTGGAATGAGCAGTTCTTC. Amino acids: CASSLAGTSGRSRGWNEQFF.

The chain recombines TRBV28 with TRBJ2-1, with D perhaps TRBD2 (6 bases). The germline gives CDR1 MDHEN, CDR2 SYDVKM. The CDR3 length is 13 residues. The ends were cut back, 6 bases at V and 10 bases at J, with 16 bases in the middle. CDR3: CASRLTGTFEQFF. As DNA, the CDR3 is TGTGCCAGCAGGCTTACCGGGACTTTCGAGCAGTTCTTC.

This chain links TRBV5-1 with TRBJ2-2, with 8 bases lining up with TRBD1. Germline CDR1 is SGHRS and CDR2 is YFSETQ. The CDR3 is made up of 14 amino acids. The V segment lost 3 bases and the J segment 6 bases; nucleotides outside the gene matches: 4. The CDR3 DNA sequence: TGCGCCAGCAGCTCCCAGGGGGCGCCCGGGGAGCTGTTTTTT. It specifies CASSSQGAPGELFF.

This clone was found once. The CDR3 spells CASSLPPGLASNEQFF. CDR3 sequence (DNA): TGCGCCAGCAGCCTACCCCCGGGACTAGCATCAAATGAGCAGTTCTTC. The chain carries TRBV4-1 and TRBJ2-1; 9 nucleotides line up with TRBD2. V lost 4 bases, J lost 7 bases, and 11 bases stayed unmatched. The CDR3 covers 16 residues. Germline lookup yields CDR1 MGHRA and CDR2 YSYEKL.

V gene TRBV15 combines with J gene TRBJ2-2; 7 bases line up with TRBD1. The trim removed 0 bases at V and 1 base at J, leaving 2 bases unmatched. CDR1 is LNHNV, CDR2 YYDKDF, per germline (reference sequence). This CDR3 region has 16 residues. This CDR3 reads CATSRERQGNTGELFF. In DNA, the CDR3 is TGTGCCACCAGCAGAGAACGACAGGGGAACACCGGGGAGCTGTTTTTT.

The V gene is TRBV6-5, the J gene TRBJ2-1, with 8 bases matching TRBD2. The CDR3 spans 16 residues. Germline assignment: CDR1 MNHEY and CDR2 SVGAGI. The junction had 5 bases not matched to a gene; V was cut back by 2 bases and J by 2 bases. CDR3 sequence (DNA): TGTGCCAGCAGTTACGGGCGTAGCGGGGCCTACAATGAGCAGTTCTTC. Its protein product is CASSYGRSGAYNEQFF.

This CDR3 is CASSSQTGLTEAFF. Here the CDR3 DNA reads TGTGCCAGCAGCTCTCAGACAGGGCTCACTGAAGCTTTCTTT. The rearrangement links TRBV5-4 to TRBJ1-1; 7 nucleotides match TRBD1. The CDR3 is 14 residues long. The V gene end was trimmed by 3 bases and the J gene end by 4 bases; junction bases not matched to a gene: 6. CDR1 is SGHNT, CDR2 YYREEE, per germline (reference sequence). The full variable domain, with the rest looked up from reference TRBV5-4 and TRBJ1-1, is ETGVTQSPTHLIKTRGQQVTLRCSSQSGHNTVSWYQQALGQGPQFIFQYYREEENGRGNFPPRFSGLQFPNYSSELNVNALELDDSALYLCASSSQTGLTEAFFGQGTRLTVV.

The V and J genes are TRBV11-2 and TRBJ2-7; tentative D call: TRBD2 (5 bases). Germline loops: CDR1 SGHAT, CDR2 FQNNGV. V lost 3 bases and J 0 bases, leaving 6 bases between the germline ends. CDR3 length: 13 residues. The CDR3 spells CASSFGNSYEQYF. The CDR3 DNA sequence: TGTGCCAGCAGCTTCGGGAACTCCTACGAGCAGTACTTC.

This clone is a singleton in its sample. The rearrangement joins TRBV28 to TRBJ2-3; 7 nucleotides match TRBD2. Germline values: CDR1 MDHEN, CDR2 SYDVKM. Trimming removed 6 bases from V and 4 bases from J; junction bases left unmatched: 13. The CDR3 sequence is 16 residues long. The chain's CDR3 is CASSPIRGGSSDTQYF. In DNA, the CDR3 is TGTGCCAGCAGCCCTATACGGGGCGGGAGTTCAGATACGCAGTATTTT.

The chain is built from TRBV4-1 and TRBJ2-1; 10 nucleotides agree with TRBD2. The germline CDR1 and CDR2 sequences are MGHRA and YSYEKL. CDR3 length equals 15 residues. The J segment lost 6 bases and the V segment lost 1 base, leaving 3 bases of the junction unmatched. The CDR3 sequence: CASSQGLAGVNEQFF. CDR3 bases: TGCGCCAGCAGCCAAGGGCTAGCGGGAGTCAATGAGCAGTTCTTC.

This chain links TRBV28 with TRBJ2-7; 12 bases fit TRBD1. The CDR3 is 14 amino acids. Germline CDR1 and CDR2: MDHEN and SYDVKM. V was pared by 6 bases and J by 9 bases, with 9 bases of the junction left unmatched. CDR3 region: CASRYGTGGAGQYF. CDR3 sequence (DNA): TGTGCCAGCAGATACGGGACAGGGGGCGCTGGGCAGTACTTC.

The chain links TRBV28 to TRBJ1-4, with D hard to call. Germline V CDR1 and CDR2: MDHEN, SYDVKM. CDR3 length: 13 amino acids. V was trimmed by 5 bases and J by 7 bases, leaving 11 bases between them. CDR3 DNA sequence: TGTGCCAGCAGTAAGGGCGACGGTGAAAAACTGTTTTTT. This gives the protein CASSKGDGEKLFF.

The chain combines TRBV10-3 with TRBJ2-7, with D maybe TRBD2 (5 bases). Germline CDR1 reads ENHRY; CDR2 reads SYGVKD. The CDR3 length is 15 residues. V was shortened by 2 bases and J by 3 bases, with 14 bases between the two germline ends. DNA of the CDR3: TGTGCCATCAGTGAGCCTCCAGGAGGTTTCTACGAGCAGTACTTC. As protein: CAISEPPGGFYEQYF.

The rearrangement uses TRBV5-4 and TRBJ2-1, with D unclear. Germline V gives CDR1 SGHNT, CDR2 YYREEE (reference sequence). V lost 2 bases and J 6 bases, leaving 15 bases between the germline ends. This CDR3 spans 15 amino acids. CDR3 amino acids: CASSFGPGVGNEQFF. CDR3 DNA: TGTGCCAGCAGCTTTGGTCCAGGTGTGGGCAATGAGCAGTTCTTC.

This rearrangement joins TRBV6-6 to TRBJ2-7; D is ambiguous. Trimming shortened V by 8 bases and J by 0 bases, and 11 bases separated the two germline ends. The CDR3 has 13 residues. Germline V gene data show CDR1 as MNHNY and CDR2 as SVGAGI (reference sequence). Written as DNA, the CDR3 is TGTGCCAGCGCCCTGAAAAGCTCCTACGAGCAGTACTTC. Translating it yields CASALKSSYEQYF.

The chain's CDR3 is CASSPGTGFYNEQFF. CDR3 nucleotides: TGCGCCAGCAGTCCCGGGACAGGGTTTTACAATGAGCAGTTCTTC. The rearrangement uses TRBV4-1 and TRBJ2-1, with 9 bases that match TRBD1. The germline V gene has CDR1 MGHRA and CDR2 YSYEKL. The V segment lost 6 bases and the J segment 4 bases; nucleotides outside the gene matches: 7. The CDR3 runs 15 residues.

The chain couples TRBV6-5 to TRBJ2-4, with TRBD1 identical over 7 bases. This CDR3 region has 14 residues. Germline loops: CDR1 MNHEY, CDR2 SVGAGI. The V gene end was trimmed by 5 bases and the J gene end by 6 bases; junction bases not matched to a gene: 7. CDR3 sequence reads: CASSLQGVGNIQYF. As DNA, the CDR3 is TGTGCCAGCAGTCTTCAGGGGGTTGGAAACATTCAGTACTTC.

The gene calls are TRBV27 and TRBJ2-7; 8 bases are a match to TRBD2. There are 16 residues in the CDR3. Germline-derived CDR1 and CDR2 are MNHEY and SMNVEV (reference sequence). After removal of 4 bases from V and 1 base from J, the junction contained 9 bases not matched to a gene. CDR3 amino acids: CASSSLRGGHSYEQYF. CDR3 bases: TGTGCCAGCAGTTCCCTCCGGGGGGGCCATTCCTACGAGCAGTACTTC.

CDR3 loop: CATSRYQDWEQYF. CDR3 bases: TGTGCCACCAGCCGGTACCAGGACTGGGAGCAGTACTTC. The chain couples TRBV15 to TRBJ2-7; the D gene is possibly TRBD2 (5 bases). Trimming stripped 5 bases from V and 7 bases from J, with 15 bases between. The CDR3 is 13 amino acids. Germline V gene sequence: CDR1 LNHNV, CDR2 YYDKDF (reference sequence).

This clone was detected a few times. The V gene is TRBV29-1, the J gene TRBJ2-7, with 9 bases matching TRBD2. With 4 bases clipped from V and 5 bases from J, the junction kept 3 bases outside the gene matches. Germline V lookup: CDR1 SQVTM, CDR2 ANQGSEA. This CDR3 comprises 12 residues. CDR3 sequence reads: CSVGGTSNEQYF. In DNA form, the CDR3 reads TGCAGCGTTGGAGGGACTAGCAACGAGCAGTACTTC.

The chain links TRBV11-1 to TRBJ2-7; D gene uncertain. The CDR3 has 14 residues. V lost 0 bases to trimming and J lost 4 bases, with 10 bases between them. Germline V gene lookup returns CDR1 SGHAT and CDR2 FQDESV (reference sequence). The CDR3 bases are TGTGCCAGCAGCTTAGCCCGGAATCCGTACGAGCAGTACTTC. Translating it yields CASSLARNPYEQYF.

Only one count was recorded for this clone. This chain joins TRBV28 and TRBJ2-5; D not certain. In germline, CDR1 is MDHEN, CDR2 SYDVKM. The CDR3 contains 16 residues. V lost 1 base and J lost 1, with 13 bases in between. As DNA, the CDR3 is TGTGCCAGCAGTTTATTGGCTACCGAAATCCAAGAGACCCAGTACTTC. Translation gives CASSLLATEIQETQYF.

The J gene is TRBJ1-4, the V gene TRBV5-4; 9 nucleotides align to TRBD1. Germline-derived CDR1 and CDR2 are SGHNT and YYREEE (reference sequence). The CDR3 has 15 residues. Unmatched junction bases numbered 8, after V lost 4 bases and J lost 7 bases. The CDR3 bases are TGTGCCAGCAGCAAGGAGGGACAGGGCCCTGAAAAACTGTTTTTT. The encoded protein is CASSKEGQGPEKLFF. Combining the CDR3 with reference TRBV5-4 and TRBJ1-4 gives the whole variable domain ETGVTQSPTHLIKTRGQQVTLRCSSQSGHNTVSWYQQALGQGPQFIFQYYREEENGRGNFPPRFSGLQFPNYSSELNVNALELDDSALYLCASSKEGQGPEKLFFGSGTQLSVL.

This chain connects TRBV7-2 to TRBJ2-7; 12 positions match TRBD2. Germline V gives CDR1 SGHTA, CDR2 FQGNSA. The CDR3 consists of 15 residues. The trim removed 5 bases at V and 6 bases at J, leaving 8 bases unmatched. The CDR3 DNA sequence: TGTGCCAGCAGCACCCCCGGGACTAGCGGGTTCGAGCAGTACTTC. It is translated as CASSTPGTSGFEQYF.

This chain links TRBV7-8 with TRBJ1-2; the D gene is possibly TRBD1 (5 bases). The length of the CDR3 is 14 residues. Per the germline V gene, CDR1 is SGHVS and CDR2 is FQNEAQ. The germline V and J ends were trimmed by 5 bases and 7 bases, with 17 bases remaining between them. The DNA for the CDR3 is TGTGCCAGCAGCATCTCCGGGGGTGGGGTTGGCTACACCTTC. Translating gives CASSISGGGVGYTF. Full variable domain (remainder filled in from reference TRBV7-8 and TRBJ1-2): GAGVSQSPRYKVAKRGQDVALRCDPISGHVSLFWYQQALGQGPEFLTYFQNEAQLDKSGLPSDRFFAERPEGSVSTLKIQRTQQEDSAVYLCASSISGGGVGYTFGSGTRLTVV.

This clone was detected once. The chain couples TRBV27 to TRBJ1-5; D gene ambiguous. The CDR3 length is 16 residues. Per germline, CDR1 MNHEY and CDR2 SMNVEV (reference sequence). V shed 5 bases and J shed 0 bases, with 14 bases lying between them. CDR3 sequence reads: CASSNRAPPSNQPQHF. The CDR3 DNA follows: TGTGCCAGCAGTAACCGGGCCCCACCTAGCAATCAGCCCCAGCATTTT.

This clone has only a few counts. V usage is TRBV2 and J usage is TRBJ1-5; a weak D match, TRBD1 (6 bases). In germline, CDR1 is SNHLY, CDR2 FYNNEI. The CDR3 consists of 14 residues. V was pared by 4 bases and J by 3 bases, with 10 bases between. CDR3 amino acids: CASSVRDTNQPQHF. DNA of the CDR3: TGTGCCAGCAGTGTCCGGGACACCAATCAGCCCCAGCATTTT. Variable domain in full (rest from reference TRBV2 and TRBJ1-5): EPEVTQTPSHQVTQMGQEVILRCVPISNHLYFYWYRQILGQKVEFLVSFYNNEISEKSEIFDDQFSVERPDGSNFTLKIRSTKLEDSAMYFCASSVRDTNQPQHFGDGTRLSIL.

This sequence joins TRBV7-2 and TRBJ2-7; TRBD2 matches 13 bases. Germline assignment: CDR1 SGHTA and CDR2 FQGNSA. V trimming: 5 bases; J trimming: 0 bases; junction bases outside the gene matches: 7. CDR3 length: 17 amino acids. CDR3 in DNA: TGTGCCAGCAGCGTTTCCGGGACTAGCGGGGTCTCCTACGAGCAGTACTTC. This gives the protein CASSVSGTSGVSYEQYF.

The chain combines TRBV7-2 with TRBJ1-2; unclear D gene. The germline V gene has CDR1 SGHTA and CDR2 FQGNSA. V lost 3 bases, J lost 4 bases, and 15 bases lay in between. The CDR3 is 15 amino acids. The CDR3 loop is CASSFLQQLSYGYTF. CDR3 nucleotide sequence: TGTGCCAGCAGCTTTTTACAACAGTTATCCTATGGCTACACCTTC.

V is TRBV6-1 and J is TRBJ2-7; 8 bases agree with TRBD2. Germline V gene sequence: CDR1 MNHNS, CDR2 SASEGT. V gave up 3 bases and J gave up 3 bases; unmatched junction bases: 7. This CDR3 contains 15 residues. CDR3 in amino acids: CASSEGREASYEQYF. For the CDR3, the DNA is TGTGCCAGCAGTGAGGGGCGGGAGGCCAGCTACGAGCAGTACTTC.